This T cell receptor (beta chain) stems from a study of identical twins. MiXCR was run by TCRdb on the 5' RACE reads, yielding one entry per CDR3 protein. The repertoire holds some 760,000 distinct CDR3 sequences, with 18% as singletons. Only healthy Caucasians were included as donors. The CDR3 covers 15 residues. V was clipped by 3 bases and J by 0 bases, with 11 bases between them. Germline assignment: CDR1 SGHRS and CDR2 YFSETQ. This same sample was also part of a study on T cells expressing NK-cell markers. From that paper: Whether expanded NKG2C+ T cell clones were HCMV specific stayed uncertain.

This rearrangement joins TRBV5-1 to TRBJ2-3; the D gene is possibly TRBD2 (6 bases). Sample: PBMCs. The TCR originated in a woman aged 18-29 years in good health. The CDR3 DNA sequence: TGCGCCAGCAGCTCCCCCGGGACTAGCACAGATACGCAGTATTTT. It codes for CASSSPGTSTDTQYF.